These 32 T cell receptor beta chains came from one sample sequenced in a study of blood T cell repertoires in COVID-19. The repertoire was sequenced with immunoSEQ multiplex PCR; TCRdb's copy has only in-frame clones and lacks some. The table records 150,000 to 200,000 clones, 88% of them present only once. The sample comprised PBMCs or T cells enriched from blood (not recorded which). The receptors derive from a woman between 18 and 30 years old who had recovered from COVID-19.

V usage is TRBV19 and J usage is TRBJ2-7; maybe TRBD2 (5 bases). Germline V CDR1 and CDR2: LNHDA, SQIVND (reference sequence). This CDR3 has 16 residues. Trimming took off 1 base at V and 1 base at J, with 14 bases between the two ends. CDR3 protein: CASSIARGWGSYEQYF. The CDR3 DNA is TGTGCCAGTAGTATAGCCCGCGGGTGGGGATCCTACGAGCAGTACTTC.

The chain's CDR3 is CASTSRQGGNEQFF. For the CDR3, the DNA is TGTGCCAGCACCTCTCGTCAGGGTGGGAATGAGCAGTTCTTC. This chain joins TRBV7-9 and TRBJ2-1; tentatively, D is TRBD1 (5 bases). The CDR3 spans 14 residues. Germline CDR1 reads SEHNR; CDR2 reads FQNEAQ (reference sequence). Between the trimmed V and J ends, which lost 7 bases and 7 bases, there was a span of 17 bases.

Only one count was recorded for this clone. The chain joins TRBV13 to TRBJ2-1; no clear D. Germline lookup yields CDR1 PRHDT and CDR2 FYEKMQ (reference sequence). The CDR3 has 14 residues. Between the trimmed V and J ends, which lost 1 base and 3 bases, there was a span of 7 bases. CDR3 sequence: CASSLVGVYNEQFF. DNA for the CDR3: TGTGCCAGCAGCTTAGTTGGAGTCTACAATGAGCAGTTCTTC.

This chain connects TRBV30 to TRBJ2-7; D unclear. The CDR3 is made up of 13 amino acids. Germline V gene lookup returns CDR1 GTSNPN and CDR2 SVGIG (reference sequence). Trimming pared 2 bases from V and 5 bases from J, leaving 13 bases between. CDR3 sequence reads: CAWSPLGWDEQYF. The CDR3 nucleotides are TGTGCCTGGAGTCCCCTGGGCTGGGACGAGCAGTACTTC.

The CDR3 nucleotides are TGCGCCAGCAGCCTAGACAGGGCTAGACACAATGAGCAGTTCTTC. Translated: CASSLDRARHNEQFF. The V call is TRBV5-1, the J call TRBJ2-1; 7 bases are shared with TRBD1. Per the germline V gene, CDR1 is SGHRS and CDR2 is YFSETQ. J was trimmed by 5 bases and V by 4 bases; bases with no gene match: 9. The CDR3 is 15 residues long.

This chain links TRBV2 with TRBJ1-1, with 10 nucleotides matching TRBD1. Trimming at V came to 8 bases and at J to 5 bases, leaving 20 bases not matched to a gene. The CDR3 length is 18 residues. The germline V gene encodes CDR1 SNHLY and CDR2 FYNNEI. The CDR3, as DNA: TGTGCCAGCCAAAAGGAAGTCGGGACAGGGGCCCGAGGTACTGAAGCTTTCTTT. Protein sequence: CASQKEVGTGARGTEAFF. Supplemented by reference TRBV2 and TRBJ1-1, the full variable domain reads EPEVTQTPSHQVTQMGQEVILRCVPISNHLYFYWYRQILGQKVEFLVSFYNNEISEKSEIFDDQFSVERPDGSNFTLKIRSTKLEDSAMYFCASQKEVGTGARGTEAFFGQGTRLTVV.

This clone was found a few times. The chain is built from TRBV27 and TRBJ1-1; D unresolved. The CDR3 consists of 14 residues. Trimming stripped 0 bases from V and 1 base from J, with 6 bases between. CDR1 and CDR2 from the germline V gene are MNHEY and SMNVEV (reference sequence). The CDR3 bases are TGTGCCAGCAGTTTATCGAACGGGAACACTGAAGCTTTCTTT. It encodes CASSLSNGNTEAFF.

This clone was seen a handful of times. The J gene is TRBJ1-5, the V gene TRBV3-1 (or the pseudogene TRBV3-2), with D possibly TRBD1 on 6 matching bases. V was clipped by 5 bases and J by 4 bases, with 9 bases between them. Looked up from germline, CDR1 is LGHDT and CDR2 is YNNKEL (reference sequence). CDR3 length equals 13 residues. The CDR3, as DNA: TGTGCCAGCAGCAACACAGGGAATCAGCCCCAGCATTTT. Its translation is CASSNTGNQPQHF.

The V and J genes are TRBV19 and TRBJ1-2; D is perhaps TRBD1 (5 bases). Trimming left V 3 bases short and J 8 bases short, with 16 bases between. In germline, CDR1 is LNHDA, CDR2 SQIVND (reference sequence). The CDR3 loop spans 14 amino acids. CDR3 region: CASSMGQGVEGYTF. CDR3 DNA sequence: TGTGCCAGTAGTATGGGGCAGGGCGTTGAGGGCTACACCTTC.

This chain links TRBV10-3 with TRBJ1-1, with D tentatively TRBD1 (6 bases). The CDR3 covers 12 residues. From germline, CDR1 is ENHRY and CDR2 SYGVKD. Trimming took off 10 bases at V and 5 bases at J, with 14 bases between the two ends. The CDR3 DNA is TGTGCCACCGGAGGGGGGGTGACTGAAGCTTTCTTT. It codes for CATGGGVTEAFF.

This chain links TRBV5-4 with TRBJ1-1; no definite D call. The CDR3 length is 15 residues. V shed 0 bases and J shed 5 bases, with 14 bases lying between them. CDR1 SGHNT and CDR2 YYREEE come from the germline V gene (reference sequence). CDR3 nucleotides: TGTGCCAGCAGCTTGGAGGCAGGAACTGTGACTGAAGCTTTCTTT. It translates to CASSLEAGTVTEAFF.

This chain links TRBV7-9 with TRBJ2-7, with a possible D match to TRBD1 (5 bases). Trimming stripped 1 base from V and 2 bases from J, with 12 bases between. In germline, CDR1 is SEHNR, CDR2 FQNEAQ (reference sequence). The CDR3 spans 15 residues. The CDR3 sequence is CASSLVIGETYEQYF. Here the CDR3 DNA reads TGTGCCAGCAGCTTAGTCATAGGGGAAACCTACGAGCAGTACTTC.

The count of this clone is one. The J gene is TRBJ1-6, the V gene TRBV2; 8 bases are shared with TRBD1. J lost 10 bases, V lost 6 bases, and 11 bases had no gene match. The CDR3 spans 15 residues. The germline CDR1 and CDR2 sequences are SNHLY and FYNNEI. The CDR3 is CASRLRQGIGSPLHF. The CDR3 region has the DNA TGTGCCAGCAGACTCCGACAGGGGATCGGCTCACCCCTCCACTTT. Full variable domain (outside the CDR3, taken from reference TRBV2 and TRBJ1-6): EPEVTQTPSHQVTQMGQEVILRCVPISNHLYFYWYRQILGQKVEFLVSFYNNEISEKSEIFDDQFSVERPDGSNFTLKIRSTKLEDSAMYFCASRLRQGIGSPLHFGNGTRLTVT.

This rearrangement joins TRBV4-3 to TRBJ1-4; D not resolved. The CDR3 extends over 14 amino acids. CDR1 is LGHNA and CDR2 is YSLEER in the germline V gene. The V and J ends lost 4 bases and 5 bases respectively, with 11 bases between them. The CDR3 spells CASSRAGLNEKLFF. The DNA for the CDR3 is TGCGCCAGCAGCCGAGCAGGCCTCAATGAAAAACTGTTTTTT.

The gene calls are TRBV6-4 and TRBJ2-7; TRBD1 matches 10 bases. With V trimmed by 0 bases and J by 6 bases, 11 bases remained unmatched. Germline-derived CDR1 and CDR2 are MRHNA and SNTAGT. The CDR3 is made up of 17 amino acids. CDR3 DNA sequence: TGTGCCAGCAGTGACTCGAGTCGGGACAGGGGTAGGCGCGAGCAGTACTTC. It translates to CASSDSSRDRGRREQYF.

The genes are TRBV10-3 and TRBJ1-1; possibly TRBD1 for D (5 bases). The germline V gene has CDR1 ENHRY and CDR2 SYGVKD. This CDR3 is 15 amino acids long. Trimming stripped 0 bases from V and 3 bases from J, with 11 bases between. CDR3 DNA: TGTGCCATCAGTGAGTCTGACAGCAAACACACTGAAGCTTTCTTT. This translates into CAISESDSKHTEAFF.

V usage is TRBV27 and J usage is TRBJ1-1; 9 bases are shared with TRBD1. The CDR3 extends over 16 amino acids. V was clipped by 4 bases and J by 5 bases; unmatched bases: 11. Germline V gives CDR1 MNHEY, CDR2 SMNVEV (reference sequence). In DNA form, the CDR3 reads TGTGCCAGCAGTTCACCCGGGACAGGGCTTAGGACTGAAGCTTTCTTT. Amino acids: CASSSPGTGLRTEAFF.

The chain is built from TRBV18 and TRBJ1-3; 10 positions match TRBD1. CDR3 length: 18 amino acids. Per the germline V gene, CDR1 is KGHSH and CDR2 is LQKENI. The V and J ends lost 1 base and 1 base, in that order; junction bases with no gene match: 7. CDR3 DNA sequence: TGTGCCAGCTCACCACGGACAGGGGGACGAATTTCTGGAAACACCATATATTTT. This sequence encodes CASSPRTGGRISGNTIYF.

The CDR3: CASSQDRQGVHYGYTF. The DNA for the CDR3 is TGCGCCAGCAGCCAAGATAGGCAGGGGGTGCACTATGGCTACACCTTC. The J gene is TRBJ1-2, the V gene TRBV4-3, with 7 bases identical to TRBD1. This CDR3 has 16 residues. Germline loops: CDR1 LGHNA, CDR2 YSLEER. Germline trimming cut 0 bases from V and 3 bases from J; bases unmatched to any gene: 7.

This chain links TRBV9 with TRBJ1-1; 7 bases agree with TRBD1. The germline V gene has CDR1 SGDLS and CDR2 YYNGEE. V shed 4 bases and J 2 bases; nucleotides not matched to a gene: 11. The CDR3 is 16 residues long. CDR3 residues: CASSPKGDRVNTEAFF. The CDR3 DNA reads as TGTGCCAGCAGCCCTAAGGGTGACAGGGTAAACACTGAAGCTTTCTTT.

The chain has TRBV27 and TRBJ1-5, with D tentatively TRBD1 (5 bases). The V end lost 0 bases, the J end lost 3 bases, and 27 bases lay between the germline ends. The CDR3 contains 21 residues. Germline-derived CDR1 and CDR2 are MNHEY and SMNVEV (reference sequence). Here the CDR3 DNA reads TGTGCCAGCAGTTTATCGAGATCGGTGGGGCCTGTCGTTGGGAACAATCAGCCCCAGCATTTT. Translated: CASSLSRSVGPVVGNNQPQHF.

This chain links TRBV6-5 with TRBJ2-5; a weak D match, TRBD2 (6 bases). The CDR3 runs 15 residues. The V end lost 8 bases, the J end lost 5 bases, and 21 bases lay between the germline ends. Germline CDR1 and CDR2: MNHEY and SVGAGI. The CDR3 DNA reads as TGTGCCAGCGGGACTCCCGGGACCAGTCCCGAGACCCAGTACTTC. This translates into CASGTPGTSPETQYF.

The chain uses TRBV13 and TRBJ1-2; 7 bases agree with TRBD1. The trim removed 9 bases at V and 4 bases at J, leaving 14 bases unmatched. The CDR3 is made up of 15 amino acids. Germline V gene data show CDR1 as PRHDT and CDR2 as FYEKMQ (reference sequence). This CDR3 reads CASRKGRGYGYGYTF. The CDR3 region has the DNA TGTGCCAGTAGGAAGGGCAGGGGGTATGGCTATGGCTACACCTTC.

V and J are TRBV19 and TRBJ2-2, with D perhaps matching TRBD2 (6 bases). The CDR3 runs 13 residues. The germline V gene encodes CDR1 LNHDA and CDR2 SQIVND (reference sequence). The V gene lost 5 bases and the J gene lost 8 bases, with 12 bases spanning the gap. CDR3: CASSVRDFGELFF. The CDR3 DNA reads TGTGCCAGTAGTGTAAGGGACTTTGGGGAGCTGTTTTTT.

This chain uses TRBV24-1 with TRBJ2-3; TRBD1 might be the D (6 bases). Germline V lookup: CDR1 KGHDR, CDR2 SFDVKD. V lost 2 bases and J 0 bases, leaving 14 bases between the germline ends. CDR3 length: 17 amino acids. The CDR3 bases are TGTGCCACCAGTGATTCGGGACAAAGGGCCAGCACAGATACGCAGTATTTT. Translated: CATSDSGQRASTDTQYF.

This clone occurred once. This rearrangement joins TRBV30 to TRBJ1-6; no clear D gene. The CDR3 runs 13 residues. V shed 1 base and J shed 9 bases, with 10 bases lying between them. Looked up from germline, CDR1 is GTSNPN and CDR2 is SVGIG (reference sequence). CDR3: CAWSANQRSPLHF. The CDR3 nucleotides read TGTGCCTGGAGTGCCAACCAGCGTTCACCCCTCCACTTT.

The V and J genes are TRBV27 and TRBJ1-5, with a weak D call TRBD1 (6 bases). This CDR3 comprises 15 residues. Germline V lookup: CDR1 MNHEY, CDR2 SMNVEV (reference sequence). V shed 1 base and J shed 3 bases, with 10 bases lying between them. The CDR3 protein is CASSLYRDANQPQHF. CDR3 DNA: TGTGCCAGCAGTTTATACAGGGACGCCAATCAGCCCCAGCATTTT.

The rearrangement uses TRBV5-8 and TRBJ2-7; D perhaps matches TRBD2 (7 bases). CDR1 is SGHTS, CDR2 YDEGEE, per germline. V was pared by 0 bases and J by 3 bases, with 16 bases between. This CDR3 is built from 16 residues. CDR3 DNA sequence: TGTGCCAGCAGCTTGGGCAATTGGGGGGGCGACTACGAGCAGTACTTC. Translated: CASSLGNWGGDYEQYF.

The chain combines TRBV24-1 with TRBJ2-7, with D maybe TRBD1 (5 bases). This CDR3 is built from 14 residues. Germline loops: CDR1 KGHDR, CDR2 SFDVKD. The V end lost 3 bases, the J end lost 2 bases, and 10 bases lay between the germline ends. The CDR3: CATSDPRAPYEQYF. The CDR3 DNA reads TGTGCCACCAGTGATCCCAGGGCCCCCTACGAGCAGTACTTC.

The rearrangement joins TRBV4-3 to TRBJ2-5; D gene ambiguous. Trimming removed 1 base at V and 6 bases at J, with 15 bases between. From germline, CDR1 is LGHNA and CDR2 YSLEER. The CDR3 is 15 residues long. CDR3: CASSQAVAPPQTQYF. DNA of the CDR3: TGCGCCAGCAGCCAAGCAGTCGCCCCCCCCCAGACCCAGTACTTC.

The chain has TRBV11-2 and TRBJ2-2; 11 bases are shared with TRBD2. Unmatched junction bases numbered 6, after V lost 7 bases and J lost 5 bases. CDR3 length: 15 amino acids. Per the germline V gene, CDR1 is SGHAT and CDR2 is FQNNGV. The CDR3: CASIPGLAETGELFF. The CDR3 nucleotides read TGTGCCAGCATTCCGGGACTAGCGGAAACCGGGGAGCTGTTTTTT.

This clone has just one count. The chain recombines TRBV4-1 with TRBJ2-1; TRBD2 matches at 9 bases. CDR3 length equals 17 residues. Germline V CDR1 and CDR2: MGHRA, YSYEKL. Unmatched junction bases numbered 8, after V lost 5 bases and J lost 0 bases. CDR3: CASSFRLAGSSYNEQFF. The DNA for the CDR3 is TGCGCCAGCAGCTTTCGTCTAGCGGGAAGCTCCTACAATGAGCAGTTCTTC.